The 31 T cell receptor beta chains given below trace back to one sample, sequenced in a study of cytomegalovirus exposure and HLA in healthy donors. It was with 60 Vbeta and 13 Jbeta primers that the PCR ran. This table comes from immunoSEQ multiplex PCR, and its TCRdb copy is limited to in-frame clones, with some not included. The sample shows 85,000 to 100,000 clones, 50% to 80% of them seen only once. Sample: PBMCs. The receptor set was obtained from a man aged 55 to 70 in good health and CMV-seronegative.

The chain has TRBV5-6 and TRBJ2-1; tentative D call: TRBD2 (5 bases). The germline V gene encodes CDR1 SGHDT and CDR2 YYEEEE. V lost 4 bases to trimming and J lost 1 base, with 15 bases between them. The CDR3 is 16 residues long. The chain's CDR3 is CASSPFRSGSYNEQFF. CDR3 in DNA: TGTGCCAGCAGCCCCTTCCGCTCGGGATCCTACAATGAGCAGTTCTTC.

V gene TRBV5-1 combines with J gene TRBJ2-5; D is perhaps TRBD1 (5 bases). This CDR3 spans 16 amino acids. Germline values: CDR1 SGHRS, CDR2 YFSETQ. V shed 0 bases and J shed 4 bases, with 16 bases lying between them. As DNA, the CDR3 is TGCGCCAGCAGCTTGGAGGGCCCAGGAAGGGGAGAGACCCAGTACTTC. Its translation is CASSLEGPGRGETQYF.

This clone has more than one count but fewer than ten. V is TRBV19 and J is TRBJ2-1, with a tentative D call TRBD1 (7 bases). Trimming stripped 11 bases from V and 6 bases from J, with 14 bases between. Germline V gene data show CDR1 as LNHDA and CDR2 as SQIVND (reference sequence). The CDR3 runs 12 residues. The CDR3 loop reads CAAGTAGNEQFF. CDR3 DNA sequence: TGTGCCGCAGGGACAGCGGGCAATGAGCAGTTCTTC.

This clone showed up just a few times. The gene calls are TRBV7-7 and TRBJ2-5, with D maybe TRBD2 (5 bases). The CDR3 has 15 residues. Per the germline V gene, CDR1 is SSHAT and CDR2 is FNYEAQ (reference sequence). The V end lost 1 base, the J end lost 1 base, and 10 bases lay between the germline ends. CDR3: CASSLDRLAQETQYF. The CDR3 bases are TGTGCCAGCAGCTTAGATCGGCTAGCCCAAGAGACCCAGTACTTC. The variable domain in full, completed from reference TRBV7-7 and TRBJ2-5, reads GAGVSQSPRYKVTKRGQDVTLRCDPISSHATLYWYQQALGQGPEFLTYFNYEAQPDKSGLPSDRFSAERPEGSISTLTIQRTEQRDSAMYRCASSLDRLAQETQYFGPGTRLLVL.

The chain recombines TRBV2 with TRBJ2-5; 12 bases are a match to TRBD1. The CDR3 is 16 amino acids. From germline, CDR1 is SNHLY and CDR2 FYNNEI. Unmatched junction bases numbered 9, after V lost 6 bases and J lost 4 bases. The CDR3 here is CASRGTGGAILETQYF. In DNA, the CDR3 is TGTGCCAGCAGGGGGACAGGGGGCGCCATTCTAGAGACCCAGTACTTC. The full variable domain, rest sourced from reference TRBV2 and TRBJ2-5, is EPEVTQTPSHQVTQMGQEVILRCVPISNHLYFYWYRQILGQKVEFLVSFYNNEISEKSEIFDDQFSVERPDGSNFTLKIRSTKLEDSAMYFCASRGTGGAILETQYFGPGTRLLVL.

A single count supports this clone. The gene calls are TRBV28 and TRBJ1-1; 8 nucleotides match TRBD1. V was pared by 6 bases and J by 7 bases, with 16 bases of the junction left unmatched. The CDR3 is 16 amino acids. Germline V gene data show CDR1 as MDHEN and CDR2 as SYDVKM. The CDR3 spells CASRVPKNRGGSEAFF. CDR3 nucleotide sequence: TGTGCCAGCAGGGTCCCGAAGAACAGGGGGGGCAGTGAAGCTTTCTTT.

The table lists this clone with a few counts. The rearrangement links TRBV7-3 to TRBJ1-1; no reliable D call. The CDR3 loop spans 15 amino acids. The V end was cut by 0 bases, the J end by 2 bases, with 10 bases between. Germline values: CDR1 SGHTA, CDR2 FQGTGA. The CDR3 region has the DNA TGTGCCAGCAGCTTAACGGCAGGAACTAACACTGAAGCTTTCTTT. It encodes CASSLTAGTNTEAFF. Using reference TRBV7-3 and TRBJ1-1 for the parts outside the CDR3, the full variable domain is GAGVSQTPSNKVTEKGKYVELRCDPISGHTALYWYRQSLGQGPEFLIYFQGTGAADDSGLPNDRFFAVRPEGSVSTLKIQRTERGDSAVYLCASSLTAGTNTEAFFGQGTRLTVV.

Only a few counts were recorded for this clone. The V gene is TRBV6-5, the J gene TRBJ2-2, with D possibly TRBD1 on 5 matching bases. Trimming cost V 6 bases and J 2 bases, with 13 bases left between them. This CDR3 comprises 15 residues. Germline lookup yields CDR1 MNHEY and CDR2 SVGAGI. As DNA, the CDR3 is TGTGCCAGCAGCCTAGAGACAGCCAACACCGGGGAGCTGTTTTTT. It is translated as CASSLETANTGELFF.

In this sample, this clone turned up a few times. J is TRBJ2-7 and V is TRBV6-1, with a possible D match to TRBD1 (6 bases). This CDR3 has 15 amino acids. V was trimmed by 8 bases and J by 1 base, leaving 18 bases between them. Per the germline V gene, CDR1 is MNHNS and CDR2 is SASEGT. The CDR3 protein is CASSSTGLVSYEQYF. The CDR3 coding sequence is TGTGCCAGCTCCTCGACAGGATTAGTTTCCTACGAGCAGTACTTC.

A note on this clone: At one end, the junction sequence differs from germline, possibly due to a read error. The J gene is TRBJ1-2, the V gene TRBV7-7, with a weak D call TRBD1 (6 bases). The CDR3 extends over 14 amino acids. The germline gives CDR1 SSHAT, CDR2 FNYEAQ (reference sequence). The CDR3 reads CASSIRDTLGGYTF. The CDR3 DNA reads TGTGCTAGCAGCATCCGGGACACCCTAGGGGGCTACACCTTC. The variable domain in full, with the rest retrieved from reference TRBV7-7 and TRBJ1-2, is GAGVSQSPRYKVTKRGQDVTLRCDPISSHATLYWYQQALGQGPEFLTYFNYEAQPDKSGLPSDRFSAERPEGSISTLTIQRTEQRDSAMYRCASSIRDTLGGYTFGSGTRLTVV.

The gene calls are TRBV4-2 and TRBJ2-3; D not certain. Germline-derived CDR1 and CDR2 are LGHNA and YNFKEQ. This CDR3 has 16 amino acids. V was cut by 2 bases and J by 2 bases, with 14 bases left in between. The CDR3 DNA is TGTGCCAGCAGCCAAAGAGAAGGAGAAGACACAGATACGCAGTATTTT. Translated: CASSQREGEDTDTQYF.

This rearrangement joins TRBV2 to TRBJ2-1; weak D call: TRBD2 (6 bases). V lost 4 bases and J lost 10, with 14 bases in between. This CDR3 region has 13 residues. Germline V gene sequence: CDR1 SNHLY, CDR2 FYNNEI. This chain's CDR3 is CASSGTRRGEQFF. CDR3 sequence (DNA): TGTGCCAGCAGTGGCACTAGACGGGGGGAGCAGTTCTTC.

The genes are TRBV7-9 and TRBJ2-7; D not resolved. Germline V gene sequence: CDR1 SEHNR, CDR2 FQNEAQ (reference sequence). The CDR3 consists of 16 residues. Trimming left V 2 bases short and J 0 bases short, with 14 bases between. CDR3 amino acids: CASSLIISQSSYEQYF. In nucleotides, the CDR3 is TGTGCCAGCAGCTTAATTATTAGTCAAAGCTCCTACGAGCAGTACTTC.

This clone was recorded many times. V is TRBV28 and J is TRBJ2-7, with D perhaps matching TRBD1 (5 bases). The CDR3 loop spans 14 amino acids. Germline V gene lookup returns CDR1 MDHEN and CDR2 SYDVKM. The germline V and J ends were trimmed by 8 bases and 2 bases, with 16 bases remaining between them. The CDR3 protein is CASGPSGWPYEQYF. The CDR3 DNA is TGTGCCAGCGGCCCCTCAGGGTGGCCCTACGAGCAGTACTTC.

This chain connects TRBV29-1 to TRBJ1-6; D not certain. V was pared by 7 bases and J by 7 bases, with 11 bases between. This CDR3 is built from 12 residues. Germline-derived CDR1 and CDR2 are SQVTM and ANQGSEA. The CDR3 sequence is CSAGERNSPLHF. The CDR3, as DNA: TGCAGCGCCGGGGAAAGAAATTCACCCCTCCACTTT.

The J gene is TRBJ2-3, the V gene TRBV6-4, with 10 bases lining up with TRBD2. V was clipped by 5 bases and J by 4 bases; unmatched bases: 6. Germline V gene lookup returns CDR1 MRHNA and CDR2 SNTAGT. This CDR3 has 15 amino acids. The CDR3 loop is CASSPSGSRPDTQYF. The CDR3, as DNA: TGTGCCAGCAGTCCTAGCGGGAGTCGGCCAGATACGCAGTATTTT.

CDR3 sequence (DNA): TGTGCCAGCAGGGTGGGGGAGGGATGGTACAATGAGCAGTTCTTC. This codes for CASRVGEGWYNEQFF. The gene calls are TRBV2 and TRBJ2-1; 7 bases agree with TRBD2. This CDR3 region has 15 residues. V lost 6 bases and J lost 4; bases outside the gene matches: 9. The germline gives CDR1 SNHLY, CDR2 FYNNEI.

This rearrangement joins TRBV10-2 to TRBJ2-7, with 8 bases identical to TRBD2. The V gene end was trimmed by 0 bases and the J gene end by 3 bases; junction bases not matched to a gene: 4. The length of the CDR3 is 15 residues. Germline loops: CDR1 WSHSY, CDR2 SAAADI. In DNA, the CDR3 is TGCGCCAGCAGTGAGTCTAGCGGGACGGGCTACGAGCAGTACTTC. It codes for CASSESSGTGYEQYF.

The rearrangement links TRBV10-3 to TRBJ1-1, with TRBD1 matching 7 bases. Germline V gives CDR1 ENHRY, CDR2 SYGVKD. The CDR3 is 15 residues long. Losses at the gene ends were 3 bases for V and 2 bases for J; bases not matched to a gene: 6. The CDR3, as DNA: TGTGCCATCAGTGACCCCGGGACAGAAAACACTGAAGCTTTCTTT. It specifies CAISDPGTENTEAFF.

This chain connects TRBV5-1 to TRBJ2-1, with a tentative D call TRBD2 (6 bases). This CDR3 region has 14 residues. Germline CDR1 SGHRS, CDR2 YFSETQ. V was trimmed by 0 bases and J by 10 bases, leaving 14 bases between them. The CDR3 protein is CASSLEEGRPEQFF. In nucleotides, the CDR3 is TGCGCCAGCAGCTTGGAGGAGGGGCGGCCAGAGCAGTTCTTC.

The rearrangement links TRBV30 to TRBJ2-5, with D uncertain. Germline lookup yields CDR1 GTSNPN and CDR2 SVGIG (reference sequence). The CDR3 consists of 11 residues. Trimming stripped 3 bases from V and 5 bases from J, with 7 bases between. CDR3 coding DNA: TGTGCCTGGAGGTTCCGGGAGACCCAGTACTTC. Its translation: CAWRFRETQYF.

A remark on this clone: The junction does not match germline at one end; this may be a read error. The chain couples TRBV6-4 to TRBJ2-2; 9 positions agree with TRBD2. This CDR3 is 18 amino acids long. The germline V gene has CDR1 MRHNA and CDR2 SNTAGT. The CDR3 here is CASSYSPSGALNTGELFF. The CDR3 coding sequence is TGTGCCAGCAGTTACTCACCTAGCGGGGCGCTAAACACCGGGGAGCTGTTTTTT.

The chain recombines TRBV13 with TRBJ2-3; 8 bases fit TRBD2. The CDR3 is 16 amino acids. The V gene end was trimmed by 3 bases and the J gene end by 6 bases; junction bases not matched to a gene: 11. From germline, CDR1 is PRHDT and CDR2 FYEKMQ (reference sequence). CDR3 residues: CASSFSGGAIPDTQYF. CDR3 DNA sequence: TGTGCCAGCAGCTTTTCGGGGGGGGCGATTCCTGATACGCAGTATTTT.

This clone was seen more than once but under ten times. This chain joins TRBV6-5 and TRBJ2-7; 12 bases map to TRBD2. Germline V CDR1 and CDR2: MNHEY, SVGAGI. V shed 7 bases and J 2 bases; nucleotides not matched to a gene: 3. The CDR3 is 14 residues long. In DNA, the CDR3 is TGTGCCAGCACAACTAGCGGGGGGCCCTACGAGCAGTACTTC. Protein product: CASTTSGGPYEQYF.

This clone was found a few times. This chain joins TRBV5-4 and TRBJ1-4; 11 nucleotides match TRBD1. The V segment lost 3 bases and the J segment 0 bases; nucleotides outside the gene matches: 1. Looked up from germline, CDR1 is SGHNT and CDR2 is YYREEE (reference sequence). The CDR3 spans 16 residues. CDR3 loop: CASSWGQGATNEKLFF. CDR3 sequence (DNA): TGTGCCAGCAGCTGGGGACAGGGGGCAACTAATGAAAAACTGTTTTTT.

This chain links TRBV18 with TRBJ1-1; 7 nucleotides line up with TRBD1. Germline V gene sequence: CDR1 KGHSH, CDR2 LQKENI. V shed 2 bases, J shed 3 bases, and the junction held 6 bases outside the gene matches. The CDR3 is made up of 15 amino acids. CDR3 nucleotides: TGTGCCAGCTCACCAGACAGAGGGGGCTACACTGAAGCTTTCTTT. Residues: CASSPDRGGYTEAFF.

The chain is built from TRBV16 and TRBJ2-7, with TRBD1 matching 8 bases. The CDR3 spans 14 residues. CDR1 and CDR2 (germline): KGHSY, FQNENV. Trimming at V came to 4 bases and at J to 5 bases, leaving 7 bases not matched to a gene. The CDR3 is CASSPGGEFNEQYF. The CDR3 DNA sequence: TGTGCCAGCAGCCCAGGGGGCGAATTCAACGAGCAGTACTTC.

The rearrangement uses TRBV10-3 and TRBJ1-5; 8 nucleotides line up with TRBD1. V lost 10 bases to trimming and J lost 1 base; unmatched junction nucleotides: 12. CDR3 size: 16 residues. The germline V gene encodes CDR1 ENHRY and CDR2 SYGVKD. CDR3 amino acids: CATGQGVLWSNQPQHF. The CDR3 DNA sequence: TGTGCCACAGGACAGGGTGTCCTTTGGAGCAATCAGCCCCAGCATTTT.

The V gene is TRBV28, the J gene TRBJ2-5, with D perhaps matching TRBD1 (6 bases). Per the germline V gene, CDR1 is MDHEN and CDR2 is SYDVKM. V was pared by 6 bases and J by 4 bases, with 12 bases between. The CDR3 spans 13 residues. CDR3 loop: CASRNTGLETQYF. The CDR3 DNA is TGTGCCAGCAGGAACACAGGGTTAGAGACCCAGTACTTC. The entire variable domain, with the rest obtained from reference TRBV28 and TRBJ2-5, is as follows: DVKVTQSSRYLVKRTGEKVFLECVQDMDHENMFWYRQDPGLGLRLIYFSYDVKMKEKGDIPEGYSVSREKKERFSLILESASTNQTSMYLCASRNTGLETQYFGPGTRLLVL.

This clone appeared a few times. This chain joins TRBV19 and TRBJ2-6; D might be TRBD2 (5 bases). The CDR3 is 16 residues long. Trimming pared 4 bases from V and 0 bases from J, leaving 10 bases between. In germline, CDR1 is LNHDA, CDR2 SQIVND (reference sequence). In DNA form, the CDR3 reads TGTGCCAGTAGTAGGACTGGAGTCTCTGGGGCCAACGTCCTGACTTTC. This translates into CASSRTGVSGANVLTF.

This chain links TRBV11-2 with TRBJ1-1; D gene uncertain. V was shortened by 2 bases and J by 4 bases, with 17 bases between the two germline ends. The germline V gene has CDR1 SGHAT and CDR2 FQNNGV. CDR3 length: 16 residues. As DNA, the CDR3 is TGTGCCAGCAGCTTAAAGTCCTCCGGGGTAATCACTGAAGCTTTCTTT. It yields the protein CASSLKSSGVITEAFF.